The entry below describes one T cell receptor beta chain. The target antigen is unknown. This entry belongs to a study of T cell responses to AZD1222 COVID-19 vaccine. Profiling relied on immunoSEQ multiplex PCR, and the TCRdb table lists in-frame clones only, not all of them. The table records 130,000 or so clones, 70% to 90% of them present only once. Study results and caveats: A reported finding is that nearly half of spike-specific TCRs target unmutated variant regions. Clonal diversity was possibly underestimated, and white British individuals and females predominated among donors.

The TCR originated in an adult in good health. Sequencing used peripheral blood, obtained on day 0 of AZD1222 vaccination.

The CDR3 sequence is CASSLGPGKNSPLHF. CDR3 DNA: TGTGCCAGCAGCTTGGGGCCAGGGAAAAATTCACCCCTCCACTTT. This rearrangement joins TRBV5-5 to TRBJ1-6; D is possibly TRBD1 (5 bases). The CDR3 has 15 amino acids. Germline CDR1 is SGHKS and CDR2 is YYEKEE (reference sequence). V was pared by 0 bases and J by 7 bases, with 11 bases between.